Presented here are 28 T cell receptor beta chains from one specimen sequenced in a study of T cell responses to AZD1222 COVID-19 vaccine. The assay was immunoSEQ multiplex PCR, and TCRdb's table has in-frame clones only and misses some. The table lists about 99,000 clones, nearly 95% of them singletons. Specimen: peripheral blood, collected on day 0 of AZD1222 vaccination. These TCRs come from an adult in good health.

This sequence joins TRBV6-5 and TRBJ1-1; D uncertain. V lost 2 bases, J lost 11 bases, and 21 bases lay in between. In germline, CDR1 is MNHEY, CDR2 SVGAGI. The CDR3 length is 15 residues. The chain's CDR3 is CASSYRDALTDGAFF. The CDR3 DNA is TGTGCCAGCAGTTACAGGGATGCCCTCACTGACGGGGCTTTCTTT.

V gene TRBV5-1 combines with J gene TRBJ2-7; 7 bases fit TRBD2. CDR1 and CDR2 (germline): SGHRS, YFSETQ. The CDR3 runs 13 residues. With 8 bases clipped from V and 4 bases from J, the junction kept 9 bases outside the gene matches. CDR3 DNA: TGCGCCAGTAAAAGCGGGAACGCGTACGAGCAGTACTTC. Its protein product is CASKSGNAYEQYF.

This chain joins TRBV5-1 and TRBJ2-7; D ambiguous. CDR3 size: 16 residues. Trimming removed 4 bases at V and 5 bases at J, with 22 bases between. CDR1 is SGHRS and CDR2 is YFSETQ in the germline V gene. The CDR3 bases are TGCGCCAGCAGCGTGAAAGTCAGAGAAAATCCCCACGAGCAGTACTTC. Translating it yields CASSVKVRENPHEQYF.

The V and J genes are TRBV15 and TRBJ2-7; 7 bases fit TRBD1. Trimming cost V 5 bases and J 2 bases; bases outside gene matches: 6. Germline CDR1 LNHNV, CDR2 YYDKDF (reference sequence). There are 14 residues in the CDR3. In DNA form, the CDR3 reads TGTGCCACCAGCGGTCGGACAGGAGCCTACGAGCAGTACTTC. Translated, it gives CATSGRTGAYEQYF. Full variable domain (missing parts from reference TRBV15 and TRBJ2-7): DAMVIQNPRYQVTQFGKPVTLSCSQTLNHNVMYWYQQKSSQAPKLLFHYYDKDFNNEADTPDNFQSRRPNTSFCFLDIRSPGLGDTAMYLCATSGRTGAYEQYFGPGTRLTVT.

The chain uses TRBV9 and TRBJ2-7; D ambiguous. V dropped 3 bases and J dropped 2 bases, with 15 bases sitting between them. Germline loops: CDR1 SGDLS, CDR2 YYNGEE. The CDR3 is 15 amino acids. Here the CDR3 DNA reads TGTGCCAGCAGCGCTAACCCCGGCCCAACCTACGAGCAGTACTTC. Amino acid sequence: CASSANPGPTYEQYF.

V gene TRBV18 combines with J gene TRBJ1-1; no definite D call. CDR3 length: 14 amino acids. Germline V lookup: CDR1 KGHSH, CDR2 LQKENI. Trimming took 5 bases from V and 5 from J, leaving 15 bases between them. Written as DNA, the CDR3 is TGTGCCAGCTCAAAGGAAAGGATGGGGACTGAAGCTTTCTTT. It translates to CASSKERMGTEAFF.

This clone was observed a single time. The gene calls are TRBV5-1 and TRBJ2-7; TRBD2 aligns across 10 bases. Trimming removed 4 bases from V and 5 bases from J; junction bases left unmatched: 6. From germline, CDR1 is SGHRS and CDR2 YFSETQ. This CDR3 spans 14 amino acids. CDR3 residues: CASSNPAGGDEQYF. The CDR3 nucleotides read TGCGCCAGCAGCAACCCAGCGGGAGGGGACGAGCAGTACTTC.

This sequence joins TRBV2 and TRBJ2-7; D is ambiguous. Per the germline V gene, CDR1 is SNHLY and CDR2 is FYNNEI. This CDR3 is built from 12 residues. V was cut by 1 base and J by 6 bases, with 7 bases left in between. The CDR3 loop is CASSEEYGEQYF. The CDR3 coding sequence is TGTGCCAGCAGTGAAGAGTACGGCGAGCAGTACTTC.

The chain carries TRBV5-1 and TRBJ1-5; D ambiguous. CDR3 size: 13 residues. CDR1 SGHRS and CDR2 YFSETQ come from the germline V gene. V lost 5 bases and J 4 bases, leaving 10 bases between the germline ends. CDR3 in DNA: TGCGCCAGCAGTACTGGGGATAATCAGCCCCAGCATTTT. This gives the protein CASSTGDNQPQHF.

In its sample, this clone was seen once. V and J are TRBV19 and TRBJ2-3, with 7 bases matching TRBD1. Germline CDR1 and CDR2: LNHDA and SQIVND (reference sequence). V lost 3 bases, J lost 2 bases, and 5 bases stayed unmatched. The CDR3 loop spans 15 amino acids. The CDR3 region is CASSIRDRVTDTQYF. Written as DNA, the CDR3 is TGTGCCAGTAGTATCCGGGACAGAGTCACAGATACGCAGTATTTT. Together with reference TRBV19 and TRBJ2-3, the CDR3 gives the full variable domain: DGGITQSPKYLFRKEGQNVTLSCEQNLNHDAMYWYRQDPGQGLRLIYYSQIVNDFQKGDIAEGYSVSREKKESFPLTVTSAQKNPTAFYLCASSIRDRVTDTQYFGPGTRLTVL.

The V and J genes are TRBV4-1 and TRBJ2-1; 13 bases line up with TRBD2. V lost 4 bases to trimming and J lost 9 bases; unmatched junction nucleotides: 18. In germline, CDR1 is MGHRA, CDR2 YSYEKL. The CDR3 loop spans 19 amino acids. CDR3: CASSPELAGGPGQWGEQFF. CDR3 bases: TGCGCCAGCAGCCCCGAACTAGCGGGAGGGCCGGGCCAATGGGGTGAGCAGTTCTTC.

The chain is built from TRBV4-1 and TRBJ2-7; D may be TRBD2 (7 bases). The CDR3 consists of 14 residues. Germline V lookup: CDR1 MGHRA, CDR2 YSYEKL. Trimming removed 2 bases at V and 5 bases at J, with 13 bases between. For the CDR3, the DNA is TGCGCCAGCAGCCAATTCTGGGGGGGCGACGAGCAGTACTTC. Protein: CASSQFWGGDEQYF.

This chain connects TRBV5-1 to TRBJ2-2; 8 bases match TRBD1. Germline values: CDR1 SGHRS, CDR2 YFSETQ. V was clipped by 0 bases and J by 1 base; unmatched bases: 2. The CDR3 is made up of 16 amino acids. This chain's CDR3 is CASSLGTGWNTGELFF. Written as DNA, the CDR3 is TGCGCCAGCAGCTTGGGGACAGGGTGGAACACCGGGGAGCTGTTTTTT.

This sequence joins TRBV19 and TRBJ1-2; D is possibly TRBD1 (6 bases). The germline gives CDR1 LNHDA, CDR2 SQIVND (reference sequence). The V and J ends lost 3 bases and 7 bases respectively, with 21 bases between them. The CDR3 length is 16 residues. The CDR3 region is CASSINPRPGASGYTF. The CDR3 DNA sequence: TGTGCCAGTAGTATTAATCCCCGGCCGGGGGCAAGTGGCTACACCTTC.

The CDR3 DNA follows: TGCGCCAGCAGCTTATCCGGTAACTATGGCTACACCTTC. Translated: CASSLSGNYGYTF. This rearrangement joins TRBV5-1 to TRBJ1-2; D unresolved. This CDR3 contains 13 residues. Trimming stripped 2 bases from V and 1 base from J, with 6 bases between. Germline V gives CDR1 SGHRS, CDR2 YFSETQ. The whole variable domain, remainder taken from reference TRBV5-1 and TRBJ1-2, is KAGVTQTPRYLIKTRGQQVTLSCSPISGHRSVSWYQQTPGQGLQFLFEYFSETQRNKGNFPGRFSGRQFSNSRSEMNVSTLELGDSALYLCASSLSGNYGYTFGSGTRLTVV.

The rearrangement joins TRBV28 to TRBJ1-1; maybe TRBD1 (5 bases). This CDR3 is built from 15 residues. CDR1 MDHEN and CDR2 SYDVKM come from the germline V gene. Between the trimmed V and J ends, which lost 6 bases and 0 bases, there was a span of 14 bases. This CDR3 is CASSNVYRMNTEAFF. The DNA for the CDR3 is TGTGCCAGCAGCAATGTTTACAGGATGAACACTGAAGCTTTCTTT.

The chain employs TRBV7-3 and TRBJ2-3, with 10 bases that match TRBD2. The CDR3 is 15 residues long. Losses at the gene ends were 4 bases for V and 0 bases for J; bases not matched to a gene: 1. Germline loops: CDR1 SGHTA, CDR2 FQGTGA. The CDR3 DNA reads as TGTGCCAGCAGCTATAGCGGGAGGAGCACAGATACGCAGTATTTT. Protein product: CASSYSGRSTDTQYF.

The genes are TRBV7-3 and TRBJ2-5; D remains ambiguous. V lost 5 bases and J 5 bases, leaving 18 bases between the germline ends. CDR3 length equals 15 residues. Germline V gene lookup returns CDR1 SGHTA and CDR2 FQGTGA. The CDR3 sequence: CASSPTGHSTETQYF. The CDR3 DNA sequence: TGTGCCAGCAGCCCTACGGGCCATAGCACGGAGACCCAGTACTTC. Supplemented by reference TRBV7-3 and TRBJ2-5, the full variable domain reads GAGVSQTPSNKVTEKGKYVELRCDPISGHTALYWYRQSLGQGPEFLIYFQGTGAADDSGLPNDRFFAVRPEGSVSTLKIQRTERGDSAVYLCASSPTGHSTETQYFGPGTRLLVL.

The CDR3 DNA sequence: TGTGCCAGCAGCTTAGATAGGGGCTCCTACAATGAGCAGTTCTTC. Protein product: CASSLDRGSYNEQFF. The rearrangement links TRBV11-3 to TRBJ2-1; D is perhaps TRBD1 (5 bases). The CDR3 runs 15 residues. The germline gives CDR1 SGHNT, CDR2 YENEEA. The ends were cut back, 0 bases at V and 0 bases at J, with 6 bases in the middle.

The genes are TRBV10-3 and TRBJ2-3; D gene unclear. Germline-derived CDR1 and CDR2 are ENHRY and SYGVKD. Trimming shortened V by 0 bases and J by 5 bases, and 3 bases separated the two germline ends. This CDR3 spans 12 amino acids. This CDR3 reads CAISESGDTQYF. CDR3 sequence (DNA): TGTGCCATCAGTGAGTCGGGAGATACGCAGTATTTT.

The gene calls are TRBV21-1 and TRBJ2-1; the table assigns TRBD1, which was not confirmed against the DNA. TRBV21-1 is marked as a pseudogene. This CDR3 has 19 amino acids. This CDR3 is CASSINQNQGVTSYNEQFF. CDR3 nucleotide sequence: TGTGCCAGCAGCATTAATCAAAACCAGGGGGTGACTAGCTACAATGAGCAGTTCTTC.

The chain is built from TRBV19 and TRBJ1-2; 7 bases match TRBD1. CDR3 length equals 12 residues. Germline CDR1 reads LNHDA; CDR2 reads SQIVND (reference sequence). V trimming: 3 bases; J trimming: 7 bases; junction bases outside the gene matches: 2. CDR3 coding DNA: TGTGCCAGTAGTATTAAGGGGGCTGGCTACACCTTC. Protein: CASSIKGAGYTF.

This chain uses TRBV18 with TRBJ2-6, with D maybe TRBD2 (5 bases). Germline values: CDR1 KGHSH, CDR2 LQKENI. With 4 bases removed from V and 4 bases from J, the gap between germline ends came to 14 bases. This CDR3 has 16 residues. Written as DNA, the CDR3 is TGTGCCAGCTCACTAACAACGGGAACCGGGGCCAACGTCCTGACTTTC. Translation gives CASSLTTGTGANVLTF.

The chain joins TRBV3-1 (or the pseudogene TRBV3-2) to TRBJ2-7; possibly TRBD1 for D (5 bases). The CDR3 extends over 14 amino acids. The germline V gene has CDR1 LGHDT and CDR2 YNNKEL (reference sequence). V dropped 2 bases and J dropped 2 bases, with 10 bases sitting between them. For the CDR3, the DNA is TGTGCCAGCAGCCAAACAGGACAAACCTACGAGCAGTACTTC. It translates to CASSQTGQTYEQYF.

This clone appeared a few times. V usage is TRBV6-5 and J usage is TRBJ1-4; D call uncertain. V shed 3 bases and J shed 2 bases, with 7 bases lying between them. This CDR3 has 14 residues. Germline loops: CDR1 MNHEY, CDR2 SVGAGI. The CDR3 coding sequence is TGTGCCAGCAGTTATATGGGTACTAATGAAAAACTGTTTTTT. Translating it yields CASSYMGTNEKLFF.

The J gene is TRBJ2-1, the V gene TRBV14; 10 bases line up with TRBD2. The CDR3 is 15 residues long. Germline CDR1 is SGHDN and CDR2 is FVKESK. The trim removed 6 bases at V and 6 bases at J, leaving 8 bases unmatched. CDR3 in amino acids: CASRPSLAGVNEQFF. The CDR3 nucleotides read TGTGCCAGCAGGCCGTCTCTAGCGGGAGTCAATGAGCAGTTCTTC. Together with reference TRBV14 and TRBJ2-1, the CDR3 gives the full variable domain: EAGVTQFPSHSVIEKGQTVTLRCDPISGHDNLYWYRRVMGKEIKFLLHFVKESKQDESGMPNNRFLAERTGGTYSTLKVQPAELEDSGVYFCASRPSLAGVNEQFFGPGTRLTVL.

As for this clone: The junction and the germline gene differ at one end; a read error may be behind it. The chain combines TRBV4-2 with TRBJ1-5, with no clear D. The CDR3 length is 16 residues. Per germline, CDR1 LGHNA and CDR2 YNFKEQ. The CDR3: CASSQDLWQVNRPQHF. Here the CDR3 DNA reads TGTGCCAGCAGCCAAGATCTATGGCAGGTTAATCGGCCCCAGCATTTT.

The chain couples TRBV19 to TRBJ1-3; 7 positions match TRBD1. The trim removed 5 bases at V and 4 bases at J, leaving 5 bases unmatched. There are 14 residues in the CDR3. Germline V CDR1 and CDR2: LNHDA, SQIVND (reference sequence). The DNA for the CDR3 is TGTGCCAGTAGTCTGACAGGGTTGGGAAACACCATATATTTT. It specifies CASSLTGLGNTIYF.